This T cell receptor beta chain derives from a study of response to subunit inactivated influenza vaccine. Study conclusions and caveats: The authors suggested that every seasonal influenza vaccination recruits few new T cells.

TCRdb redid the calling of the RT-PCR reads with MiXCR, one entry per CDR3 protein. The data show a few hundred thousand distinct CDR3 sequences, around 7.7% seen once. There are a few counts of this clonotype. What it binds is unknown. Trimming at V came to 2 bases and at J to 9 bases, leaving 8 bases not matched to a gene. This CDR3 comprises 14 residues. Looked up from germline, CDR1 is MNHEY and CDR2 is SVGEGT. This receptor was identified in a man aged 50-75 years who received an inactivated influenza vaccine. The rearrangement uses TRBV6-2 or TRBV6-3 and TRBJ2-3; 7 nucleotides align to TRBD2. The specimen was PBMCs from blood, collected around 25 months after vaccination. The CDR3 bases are TGTGCCAGCAGTTACCCGGGGGGAACAAGAACGCAGTATTTT. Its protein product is CASSYPGGTRTQYF.